This T cell receptor (beta chain) originates from a study of cytomegalovirus exposure and HLA in healthy donors. The germline gives CDR1 LNHDA, CDR2 SQIVND (reference sequence). This CDR3 is built from 15 residues. V dropped 6 bases and J dropped 2 bases, with 14 bases sitting between them. 13 Jbeta primers and 60 Vbeta primers were used for the PCR. Sequencing used immunoSEQ multiplex PCR; TCRdb keeps in-frame clones, though not all of them. The sample includes approximately 150,000 clones, roughly 80% of them seen just once. This rearrangement joins TRBV19 to TRBJ1-5, with D unresolved. The sequencing sample was made of PBMCs. This clonotype was sampled from a young man in good health and CMV-seronegative. In nucleotides, the CDR3 is TGTGCCAGTAGCGAGTTCGCCGGAGGCAATCAGCCCCAGCATTTT. This encodes CASSEFAGGNQPQHF.